Sequencing of this T cell receptor beta chain was carried out in a study of blood T cell repertoires in COVID-19. Between the trimmed V and J ends, which lost 5 bases and 2 bases, there was a span of 12 bases. Per the germline V gene, CDR1 is GTSNPN and CDR2 is SVGIG (reference sequence). The CDR3 length is 13 residues. The method was immunoSEQ multiplex PCR; TCRdb's version includes in-frame clones alone and lacks a portion of them. Of around 70,000 clones listed, approximately 80% are singletons. This clonotype was sampled from a human donor in a cohort sampled during active COVID-19. Sequencing used peripheral blood. The V and J genes are TRBV30 and TRBJ1-1; maybe TRBD1 (5 bases). Here the CDR3 reads CAWGARGNTEAFF. The CDR3 DNA follows: TGTGCCTGGGGGGCTAGGGGAAACACTGAAGCTTTCTTT. Full variable domain (rest looked up from reference TRBV30 and TRBJ1-1): SQTIHQWPATLVQPVGSPLSLECTVEGTSNPNLYWYRQAAGRGLQLLFYSVGIGQISSEVPQNLSASRPQDRQFILSSKKLLLSDSGFYLCAWGARGNTEAFFGQGTRLTVV.